The 30 T cell receptor beta chains below come from one sample, sequenced in a study of CD8 T cells in ankylosing spondylitis. TCRdb re-analysed the 5' RACE reads in MiXCR, keeping a single row per CDR3 protein. The sample carries roughly 130,000 distinct CDR3 sequences, about 6.5% recorded once. The source material was blood, either unsorted or a sorted T cell fraction (not recorded which). All receptors come from a male donor with ankylosing spondylitis or in good health (not recorded which).

This clonotype was counted ten times or more. The chain employs TRBV28 and TRBJ2-7, with 8 bases lining up with TRBD2. The germline gives CDR1 MDHEN, CDR2 SYDVKM. This CDR3 region has 15 residues. The J segment lost 3 bases and the V segment lost 4 bases, leaving 8 bases of the junction unmatched. This CDR3 is CASSSPYSGNYEQYF. CDR3 coding DNA: TGTGCCAGCAGTTCACCCTATAGCGGGAACTACGAGCAGTACTTC. The full variable domain, completed using reference TRBV28 and TRBJ2-7, is DVKVTQSSRYLVKRTGEKVFLECVQDMDHENMFWYRQDPGLGLRLIYFSYDVKMKEKGDIPEGYSVSREKKERFSLILESASTNQTSMYLCASSSPYSGNYEQYFGPGTRLTVT.

The J gene is TRBJ2-1, the V gene TRBV7-2, with 8 bases matching TRBD1. Germline assignment: CDR1 SGHTA and CDR2 FQGNSA. There are 15 residues in the CDR3. J gave up 5 bases and V 3 bases, and 6 bases lay outside the gene matches. The CDR3 bases are TGTGCCAGCAGCTTGTGGACAGGGCGGGACAATGAGCAGTTCTTC. This translates into CASSLWTGRDNEQFF.

This clonotype was seen only once. CDR3: CASSQVAQGDEQFF. CDR3 nucleotide sequence: TGTGCCAGCAGCCAAGTGGCTCAGGGCGATGAGCAGTTCTTC. The chain uses TRBV3-1 and TRBJ2-1; weak D call: TRBD1 (5 bases). The CDR3 consists of 14 residues. Germline CDR1 reads LGHDT; CDR2 reads YNNKEL (reference sequence). V lost 1 base and J 8 bases, leaving 12 bases between the germline ends.

This clonotype appeared many times. The rearrangement uses TRBV28 and TRBJ1-2; 7 bases are a match to TRBD1. The germline CDR1 and CDR2 sequences are MDHEN and SYDVKM. The CDR3 spans 15 residues. The junction had 9 bases not matched to a gene; V was cut back by 5 bases and J by 3 bases. The CDR3 nucleotides read TGTGCCAGCAGTCGGATTACAACAGGGGACTATGGCTACACCTTC. It yields the protein CASSRITTGDYGYTF.

This clonotype was observed at least ten times. The chain links TRBV29-1 to TRBJ1-1; the D is unclear. Trimming pared 4 bases from V and 0 bases from J, leaving 12 bases between. Per germline, CDR1 SQVTM and CDR2 ANQGSEA. CDR3 length: 14 amino acids. The CDR3 region has the DNA TGCAGCGTTGTATGGAGCCTGATGAACACTGAAGCTTTCTTT. Protein: CSVVWSLMNTEAFF.

Many counts were recorded for this clonotype. This sequence joins TRBV12-3 or TRBV12-4 and TRBJ2-5; D may be TRBD2 (5 bases). The CDR3 totals 13 residues. Trimming left V 4 bases short and J 4 bases short, with 10 bases between. The CDR3 loop is CASSYRGIETQYF. As DNA, the CDR3 is TGTGCCAGCAGTTACCGGGGTATAGAGACCCAGTACTTC.

There are many counts of this clonotype. The V call is TRBV7-2, the J call TRBJ1-1; 7 positions agree with TRBD1. Germline values: CDR1 SGHTA, CDR2 FQGNSA. The CDR3 runs to 13 residues. V shed 4 bases and J 7 bases; nucleotides not matched to a gene: 6. The CDR3 DNA reads TGTGCCAGCAGCTCACAGGGGCGGAGTGAAGCTTTCTTT. It yields the protein CASSSQGRSEAFF.

J is TRBJ2-7 and V is TRBV5-6, with D perhaps TRBD2 (5 bases). Germline V lookup: CDR1 SGHDT, CDR2 YYEEEE. V was cut by 4 bases and J by 0 bases, with 11 bases left in between. The CDR3 has 14 residues. The CDR3 sequence is CASSVGGSSYEQYF. The CDR3 DNA reads TGTGCCAGCAGCGTTGGTGGGAGCTCCTACGAGCAGTACTTC.

This clonotype was counted ten times or more. The V call is TRBV20-1, the J call TRBJ2-1; 13 bases fit TRBD2. The J segment lost 0 bases and the V segment lost 3 bases, leaving 5 bases of the junction unmatched. CDR1 is DFQATT, CDR2 SNEGSKA, per germline (reference sequence). The CDR3 spans 17 residues. The CDR3 bases are TGCAGTGCTAGGGAGGGACTAGCGGGGAACTCCTACAATGAGCAGTTCTTC. Its protein product is CSAREGLAGNSYNEQFF.

In this sample, this clonotype turned up many times. The chain carries TRBV28 and TRBJ2-5; D remains unclear. The CDR3 runs 13 residues. The V gene lost 4 bases and the J gene lost 1 base, with 7 bases spanning the gap. The V gene's germline CDR1 is MDHEN and CDR2 SYDVKM. CDR3 nucleotides: TGTGCCAGCAGTTATCGTATCCAAGAGACCCAGTACTTC. Protein product: CASSYRIQETQYF.

This clonotype was found many times. The rearrangement links TRBV19 to TRBJ2-2; TRBD2 matches at 10 bases. V lost 7 bases, J lost 4 bases, and 6 bases stayed unmatched. This CDR3 is 15 amino acids long. Germline values: CDR1 LNHDA, CDR2 SQIVND (reference sequence). CDR3 sequence (DNA): TGTGCCAGTATTACTAGCGGGGCGGTCACCGGGGAGCTGTTTTTT. This encodes CASITSGAVTGELFF.

This clonotype occurred many times. The CDR3 here is CSASPGTGGDEQFF. DNA for the CDR3: TGCAGTGCTAGTCCCGGGACAGGGGGCGATGAGCAGTTCTTC. This chain connects TRBV20-1 to TRBJ2-1; 12 bases are a match to TRBD1. V was pared by 3 bases and J by 8 bases, with 5 bases of the junction left unmatched. CDR1 and CDR2 from the germline V gene are DFQATT and SNEGSKA (reference sequence). The CDR3 is 14 residues long.

The J gene is TRBJ2-1, the V gene TRBV29-1; possibly TRBD2 for D (6 bases). V lost 7 bases, J lost 5 bases, and 30 bases lay in between. This CDR3 is built from 18 residues. Looked up from germline, CDR1 is SQVTM and CDR2 is ANQGSEA. The CDR3 DNA follows: TGCAGCGCGGGGACCGACCCCCCCCTACTGGGAGGCGACAATGAGCAGTTCTTC. This codes for CSAGTDPPLLGGDNEQFF.

This clonotype was observed at least ten times. This chain joins TRBV10-3 and TRBJ2-6; 7 nucleotides line up with TRBD1. V lost 2 bases to trimming and J lost 0 bases; unmatched junction nucleotides: 4. CDR3 length: 17 residues. Germline V gene data show CDR1 as ENHRY and CDR2 as SYGVKD. The CDR3 DNA reads as TGTGCCATCAGTGAGCCGACAGGGCTCTCTGGGGCCAACGTCCTGACTTTC. Its protein is CAISEPTGLSGANVLTF.

This clonotype has only a few counts. V is TRBV7-9 and J is TRBJ2-1; no clear D gene. The V gene's germline CDR1 is SEHNR and CDR2 FQNEAQ (reference sequence). The CDR3 loop spans 15 amino acids. V lost 7 bases to trimming and J lost 7 bases, with 20 bases between them. CDR3: CASTFREVWGNEQFF. In DNA, the CDR3 is TGTGCCAGCACCTTCCGAGAGGTGTGGGGAAATGAGCAGTTCTTC.

This clonotype was detected ten times or more. This chain links TRBV3-1 with TRBJ2-1; D tentatively fits TRBD1 or TRBD2 (6 bases each). Germline loops: CDR1 LGHDT, CDR2 YNNKEL (reference sequence). V gave up 4 bases and J gave up 3 bases, with 13 bases separating them. This CDR3 spans 15 amino acids. The CDR3: CASSPRGGLYNEQFF. CDR3 DNA sequence: TGTGCCAGCAGCCCCAGGGGAGGCCTCTACAATGAGCAGTTCTTC.

This clonotype was seen at least ten times. V is TRBV5-1 and J is TRBJ1-1; 9 positions agree with TRBD1. Trimming cost V 4 bases and J 3 bases; bases outside gene matches: 7. The CDR3 consists of 15 residues. Per germline, CDR1 SGHRS and CDR2 YFSETQ. The CDR3 loop reads CASSGDGQGHTEAFF. The CDR3 DNA reads as TGCGCCAGCAGCGGAGACGGACAGGGGCACACTGAAGCTTTCTTT.

This clonotype has ten or more counts. The rearrangement links TRBV30 to TRBJ2-2; tentative D call: TRBD2 (5 bases). Germline V gene sequence: CDR1 GTSNPN, CDR2 SVGIG (reference sequence). This CDR3 contains 13 residues. V shed 5 bases and J shed 0 bases, with 7 bases lying between them. This CDR3 reads CAWAGPNTGELFF. As DNA, the CDR3 is TGTGCCTGGGCGGGTCCGAACACCGGGGAGCTGTTTTTT.

This clonotype was seen many times. CDR3 loop: CATSSGDRANNEQFF. The CDR3 nucleotides are TGTGCCACCAGCAGCGGGGACAGGGCTAACAATGAGCAGTTCTTC. The chain joins TRBV15 to TRBJ2-1, with TRBD1 identical over 9 bases. J gave up 5 bases and V 3 bases, and 5 bases lay outside the gene matches. The CDR3 totals 15 residues. Per germline, CDR1 LNHNV and CDR2 YYDKDF (reference sequence).

This clonotype showed up many times. The chain recombines TRBV12-3 or TRBV12-4 with TRBJ1-5; D is unclear. The CDR3 is made up of 11 amino acids. V was shortened by 3 bases and J by 7 bases, with 4 bases between the two germline ends. CDR3 bases: TGTGCCAGCAGTTTCGGACAGCCCCAGCATTTT. This codes for CASSFGQPQHF.

This clonotype was observed at least ten times. The chain joins TRBV5-1 to TRBJ1-1; 11 bases agree with TRBD1. The germline CDR1 and CDR2 sequences are SGHRS and YFSETQ. V gave up 4 bases and J gave up 2 bases; unmatched junction bases: 7. CDR3 length: 16 residues. The CDR3 sequence is CASSPRTGGFNTEAFF. In nucleotides, the CDR3 is TGCGCCAGCAGCCCGAGGACAGGGGGCTTTAACACTGAAGCTTTCTTT.

This clonotype was counted ten times or more. This chain joins TRBV29-1 and TRBJ2-4; 7 bases map to TRBD1. Germline CDR1 reads SQVTM; CDR2 reads ANQGSEA. Trimming removed 4 bases from V and 8 bases from J; junction bases left unmatched: 8. The CDR3 has 13 residues. The CDR3 loop reads CSVGAGQVDIQYF. In DNA, the CDR3 is TGCAGCGTTGGGGCCGGACAGGTGGACATTCAGTACTTC. The entire variable domain, with the rest obtained from reference TRBV29-1 and TRBJ2-4, is as follows: SAVISQKPSRDICQRGTSLTIQCQVDSQVTMMFWYRQQPGQSLTLIATANQGSEATYESGFVIDKFPISRPNLTFSTLTVSNMSPEDSSIYLCSVGAGQVDIQYFGAGTRLSVL.

This clonotype was counted between two and nine times. J is TRBJ1-4 and V is TRBV2; TRBD1 matches 9 bases. The CDR3 is 15 residues long. The ends lost 6 bases at V and 8 bases at J; junction bases unmatched: 10. Germline assignment: CDR1 SNHLY and CDR2 FYNNEI. The CDR3 bases are TGTGCCAGCAGCGAACAACAGGGGGCAGGAGAAAAACTGTTTTTT. This sequence encodes CASSEQQGAGEKLFF.

This clonotype was detected ten times or more. The chain employs TRBV7-2 and TRBJ2-3, with D possibly matching TRBD1 (5 bases). This CDR3 contains 16 residues. From germline, CDR1 is SGHTA and CDR2 FQGNSA. V lost 1 base to trimming and J lost 1 base, with 12 bases between them. CDR3 in amino acids: CASSLGARAGTDTQYF. The DNA for the CDR3 is TGTGCCAGCAGCTTAGGGGCCAGGGCAGGCACAGATACGCAGTATTTT.

This clonotype was seen repeatedly, ten times or more. CDR3 nucleotide sequence: TGCGCCAGCAGCATCGGACAGGTTAATGAGCAGTTCTTC. Translating it yields CASSIGQVNEQFF. The gene calls are TRBV5-1 and TRBJ2-1; TRBD1 matches 7 bases. CDR3 length: 13 amino acids. Looked up from germline, CDR1 is SGHRS and CDR2 is YFSETQ. The J segment lost 7 bases and the V segment lost 4 bases, leaving 5 bases of the junction unmatched.

This clonotype was recorded a few times. The gene calls are TRBV20-1 and TRBJ2-1; TRBD2 aligns across 9 bases. V gave up 1 base and J gave up 4 bases; unmatched junction bases: 5. The CDR3 has 15 residues. The germline V gene has CDR1 DFQATT and CDR2 SNEGSKA (reference sequence). CDR3 loop: CSARGGTSSYNEQFF. The CDR3 bases are TGCAGTGCTAGAGGTGGGACTAGCTCGTACAATGAGCAGTTCTTC.

Notes on this clonotype: A much larger clonotype is one base distant, so this may be a read error. DNA of the CDR3: TGTGCCAGCAGCCTTAATGAGCTGTTCTTC. Residues: CASSLNELFF. The chain joins TRBV3-1 to TRBJ2-1; no reliable D call. The CDR3 extends over 10 amino acids. From germline, CDR1 is LGHDT and CDR2 YNNKEL (reference sequence).

This clonotype was seen repeatedly, ten times or more. V and J are TRBV5-6 and TRBJ2-3; TRBD1 matches 11 bases. Trimming took 3 bases from V and 6 from J; bases not matched to a gene: 9. This CDR3 is 16 amino acids long. In germline, CDR1 is SGHDT, CDR2 YYEEEE. CDR3 DNA sequence: TGTGCCAGCAGCTGGCGGAGGACAGGGGGCGGCGATACGCAGTATTTT. It specifies CASSWRRTGGGDTQYF.

The DNA for the CDR3 is TGTGCCAGCAGTGGGACGACTAGCGGGAGATGTCTTGAGCAGTTCTTC. Protein product: CASSGTTSGRCLEQFF. The V gene is TRBV12-3 or TRBV12-4, the J gene TRBJ2-1, with 12 positions matching TRBD2. V gave up 5 bases and J gave up 9 bases; unmatched junction bases: 11. This CDR3 comprises 16 residues.

This clonotype was found many times. The V gene is TRBV4-1, the J gene TRBJ2-1; no clear D gene. The CDR3 has 12 residues. V gave up 4 bases and J gave up 7 bases, with 8 bases separating them. CDR1 is MGHRA and CDR2 is YSYEKL in the germline V gene. The CDR3 coding sequence is TGCGCCAGCAGCCCGGATAGAAATGAGCAGTTCTTC. It codes for CASSPDRNEQFF.